The 2 T cell receptor beta chains listed next were all sequenced from one sample in a study of blood T cell repertoires in COVID-19. Method: immunoSEQ multiplex PCR; TCRdb's copy keeps in-frame clones and lacks some. The table includes some 290,000 clones, 80% to 90% detected once. The sequencing input was peripheral blood. Every receptor here comes from a woman aged 30 to 39 with COVID-19, enrolled during active disease.

The rearrangement links TRBV5-1 to TRBJ1-1, with a tentative D call TRBD1 (6 bases). The germline V gene has CDR1 SGHRS and CDR2 YFSETQ. Trimming took 4 bases from V and 6 from J, leaving 19 bases between them. The CDR3 length is 15 residues. The CDR3 region has the DNA TGCGCCAGCAGCGTGGGACATCCAGACCTCGCTGAAGCTTTCTTT. Its translation is CASSVGHPDLAEAFF.

In DNA, the CDR3 is TGTGCCAGTAGCCCAGGGCCAGGTACCTACGAGCAGTACTTC. Protein sequence: CASSPGPGTYEQYF. V is TRBV19 and J is TRBJ2-7; D is possibly TRBD1 (5 bases). Germline CDR1 LNHDA, CDR2 SQIVND (reference sequence). CDR3 size: 14 residues. The V end lost 6 bases, the J end lost 2 bases, and 14 bases lay between the germline ends.